This T cell receptor beta chain stems from a study of blood T cell repertoires in COVID-19. With 0 bases removed from V and 6 bases from J, the gap between germline ends came to 9 bases. Germline loops: CDR1 LNHNV, CDR2 YYDKDF (reference sequence). The CDR3 is 15 amino acids. Original processing methods: For nucleated cells, counts were estimated from reference gene primer amplification. TCRdb keeps only in-frame clones here, not all; method: immunoSEQ multiplex PCR. V and J calls plus clone size are reproduced from that table; the DNA served to infer D and trimming. This sample has fewer than 80,000 clones, with 78% found just once.

The specimen sequenced was peripheral blood. This sequence originates from a man aged 55 to 69 with COVID-19, enrolled during active disease. The chain combines TRBV15 with TRBJ1-6; D gene unclear. This CDR3 is CATSRDRQPNSPLHF. DNA of the CDR3: TGTGCCACCAGCAGAGACAGACAACCTAATTCACCCCTCCACTTT.